The 3 T cell receptor beta chains listed next were all sequenced from one sample in a study of T cells in Graves' hyperthyroidism and ophthalmopathy. What was amplified from RNA transcripts were TCR beta CDR3 regions. HTBI primers were the set used in a first-round RT-PCR of the TCR CDR3. One entry per CDR3 protein results from TCRdb running MiXCR on the multiplex PCR reads. Of about 840,000 distinct CDR3 sequences detected, 35% to 40% appear once; the ten largest clones hold 7.5% to 9.5%. Sequences were obtained from blood. These receptors all stem from a young man with Graves' hyperthyroidism.

The chain links TRBV7-9 to TRBJ1-6; 7 bases are shared with TRBD1. CDR1 and CDR2 (germline): SEHNR, FQNEAQ (reference sequence). The length of the CDR3 is 16 residues. V lost 5 bases, J lost 8 bases, and 12 bases stayed unmatched. The CDR3 loop reads CASSRTGDPWDSPLHF. The CDR3 DNA is TGTGCCAGCAGCCGTACAGGGGACCCTTGGGATTCACCCCTCCACTTT.

The chain recombines TRBV10-3 with TRBJ2-7; a weak D match, TRBD2 (6 bases). The CDR3 sequence is 17 residues long. Germline V gene sequence: CDR1 ENHRY, CDR2 SYGVKD. The V and J ends lost 0 bases and 1 base respectively, with 16 bases between them. The CDR3 coding sequence is TGTGCCATCAGTGAGTCCAGTGGAGCGGGCGTTTCCTACGAGCAGTACTTC. Encoded protein: CAISESSGAGVSYEQYF.

This clonotype was seen a few times. The V and J genes are TRBV7-9 and TRBJ2-5; TRBD2 matches 13 bases. Germline V gives CDR1 SEHNR, CDR2 FQNEAQ (reference sequence). The CDR3 runs 16 residues. V gave up 4 bases and J gave up 1 base; unmatched junction bases: 3. The CDR3: CASSYRTSGSQETQYF. The CDR3 DNA is TGTGCCAGCAGCTACCGGACTAGCGGGAGCCAAGAGACCCAGTACTTC.